The 13 T cell receptor beta chains given below trace back to one sample, sequenced in a study of CD8+CD57+ T cells in acquired aplastic anemia. Genomic DNA served as template for TCR beta VDJ and CDR3 profiling. MiXCR, applied by TCRdb to the reads, yields one record per CDR3 protein. The table has over 150,000 distinct CDR3 sequences, 40% to 65% seen once. Before being chosen for sequencing, patients had shown CD8+CD57+ cell expansion by flow cytometry. The sequencing sample was made of sorted CD4+, CD8+, or CD8+CD57+ T cells (not recorded which) from PBMCs. The receptors stem from a human donor with aplastic anemia.

As to this clonotype: Mismatch with germline at one junction end may stem from a read error. This rearrangement joins TRBV10-2 to TRBJ1-2; the D gene is possibly TRBD1 (5 bases). The CDR3 is 14 residues long. The germline V gene encodes CDR1 WSHSY and CDR2 SAAADI. CDR3 nucleotide sequence: TGTGCCAGCAGTACGCAACAGGTGAACTATGGCTACACCTTC. Translating gives CASSTQQVNYGYTF.

This clonotype appeared once. This sequence joins TRBV25-1 and TRBJ2-2; D is uncertain. The V gene's germline CDR1 is MGHDK and CDR2 SYGVNS. This CDR3 is built from 13 residues. CDR3: CGQNDPYTGELFF. CDR3 in DNA: TGTGGACAAAATGACCCGTACACCGGGGAGCTGTTTTTT.

This chain links TRBV6-2 or TRBV6-3 with TRBJ2-3; perhaps TRBD1 as D (5 bases). This CDR3 has 15 amino acids. The germline gives CDR1 MNHEY, CDR2 SVGEGT. Trimming cost V 2 bases and J 0 bases, with 9 bases left between them. CDR3 sequence (DNA): TGTGCCAGCAGTTACCCGCAGGGTAGCACAGATACGCAGTATTTT. Its translation is CASSYPQGSTDTQYF.

V gene TRBV7-3 combines with J gene TRBJ1-1; no clear D gene. Germline assignment: CDR1 SGHTA and CDR2 FQGTGA. The CDR3 is made up of 13 amino acids. V shed 4 bases and J shed 4 bases, with 10 bases lying between them. For the CDR3, the DNA is TGTGCCAGCAGCTATAATTTGGCCACTGAAGCTTTCTTT. It yields the protein CASSYNLATEAFF.

The chain has TRBV2 and TRBJ1-3; D unresolved. The length of the CDR3 is 14 residues. V was cut by 0 bases and J by 1 base, with 4 bases left in between. Germline lookup yields CDR1 SNHLY and CDR2 FYNNEI. CDR3 sequence (DNA): TGTGCCAGCAGTGAAGCTCAGTCTGGAAACACCATATATTTT. Protein product: CASSEAQSGNTIYF.

This sequence joins TRBV7-6 and TRBJ2-7; 8 bases agree with TRBD1. V trimming: 1 base; J trimming: 1 base; junction bases outside the gene matches: 3. Germline-derived CDR1 and CDR2 are SGHVS and FNYEAQ. The CDR3 covers 15 residues. CDR3: CASSLDDRGSYEQYF. CDR3 in DNA: TGTGCCAGCAGCTTAGACGACAGGGGTTCCTACGAGCAGTACTTC.

DNA for the CDR3: TGTGCCAGCAGCATAGGACGGGACAGGGCCAGCTACGAGCAGTACTTC. Encoded protein: CASSIGRDRASYEQYF. The chain recombines TRBV5-4 with TRBJ2-7; 9 bases are a match to TRBD1. Germline CDR1 and CDR2: SGHNT and YYREEE (reference sequence). The CDR3 loop spans 16 amino acids. The V segment lost 4 bases and the J segment 3 bases; nucleotides outside the gene matches: 11.

This clonotype has ten or more counts. The rearrangement joins TRBV12-3 or TRBV12-4 to TRBJ1-2, with D perhaps matching TRBD1 (5 bases). Trimming pared 5 bases from V and 8 bases from J, leaving 15 bases between. The CDR3 has 13 residues. In DNA, the CDR3 is TGTGCCAGCAGTGCGTCCCGGCGGGGCGGCTACACCTTC. It codes for CASSASRRGGYTF.

The CDR3 DNA reads TGTGCCAGTACCCTCCAACAGACCAACACCGGGGAGCTGTTTTTT. This gives the protein CASTLQQTNTGELFF. The chain uses TRBV19 and TRBJ2-2, with D unclear. There are 15 residues in the CDR3. The germline V gene has CDR1 LNHDA and CDR2 SQIVND (reference sequence). Trimming took off 7 bases at V and 2 bases at J, with 14 bases between the two ends.

This clonotype has a count of ten or more. V is TRBV20-1 and J is TRBJ2-2, with a possible D match to TRBD1 (6 bases). V was cut by 3 bases and J by 4 bases, with 21 bases left in between. CDR3 length: 17 residues. Germline-derived CDR1 and CDR2 are DFQATT and SNEGSKA (reference sequence). The CDR3, as DNA: TGCAGTGCTAGTCCGGACAGTATAGGGGGATTCACCGGGGAGCTGTTTTTT. Its protein product is CSASPDSIGGFTGELFF.

On this clonotype itself: The junction departs from germline at one end; a sequencing error may be responsible. The chain uses TRBV29-1 and TRBJ2-5; D ambiguous. The V gene's germline CDR1 is SQVTM and CDR2 ANQGSEA. This CDR3 is built from 10 residues. The CDR3 nucleotides are TGCAGCGCTGCCAAGGAGACCCGGTACTTC. Translation gives CSAAKETRYF.

There are a few counts of this clonotype. This rearrangement joins TRBV10-3 to TRBJ1-1; D gene ambiguous. Germline CDR1 ENHRY, CDR2 SYGVKD. V was shortened by 7 bases and J by 4 bases, with 16 bases between the two germline ends. The CDR3 is made up of 14 amino acids. CDR3: CAITKDVSGTEAFF. The CDR3 DNA reads TGTGCCATCACCAAGGACGTTTCGGGCACTGAAGCTTTCTTT.

This clonotype came up many times. V and J are TRBV2 and TRBJ1-1; D remains unclear. CDR1 and CDR2 from the germline V gene are SNHLY and FYNNEI. The CDR3 has 15 residues. V dropped 7 bases and J dropped 5 bases, with 20 bases sitting between them. The chain's CDR3 is CASTPRTLVRTEAFF. In DNA form, the CDR3 reads TGTGCCAGCACTCCACGGACCTTAGTAAGGACTGAAGCTTTCTTT.